The rows below give T cell receptor beta chains drawn from one sample of a study of OX40 agonist ivuxolimab in advanced cancers. Generated by immunoSEQ multiplex PCR, the TCRdb table keeps only in-frame clones and is missing some. This table holds 65,000 to 100,000 clones, 80% to 90% found once. Material: CD4+ or CD8+ T cells sorted from blood, obtained in a trial of the OX40 agonist ivuxolimab. The receptors were sampled from an adult with an advanced solid tumor such as melanoma, head and neck, liver or kidney cancer. The CDR3 runs from the conserved cysteine through the conserved F or W. D genes are given only for firm matches. The listing skips clone size in some rows; elsewhere it reads once, few, many or a size class.

clone_size: .
j_call: TRBJ1-5
d_call: .
v_call: TRBV2
cdr3_nt: TGTGCCAGCAGGGGATCGGGCTCTTCGGTGACCCAGCATTTT
cdr3_aa: CASRGSGSSVTQHF

clone_size: once
j_call: TRBJ1-2
d_call: .
v_call: TRBV7-2
cdr3_nt: TGTGCCAGCAGGCCGAAGGGTTTGATTGACTATGGCTACACCTTC
cdr3_aa: CASRPKGLIDYGYTF

clone_size: .
j_call: TRBJ2-3
d_call: .
v_call: TRBV28
cdr3_nt: TGTGCCACCTCCCGTCGGCCAAATCCTAACACAGATACGCAGTATTTT
cdr3_aa: CATSRRPNPNTDTQYF

clone_size: .
j_call: TRBJ2-3
d_call: .
v_call: TRBV11-3
cdr3_nt: TGTGCCAGCAGCCCCAACACAGATACGCAGTATTTT
cdr3_aa: CASSPNTDTQYF

clone_size: few
j_call: TRBJ2-7
d_call: TRBD2
v_call: TRBV29-1
cdr3_nt: TGCAGCGTTGAGGGAGGGCCGACCTACGAGCAGTACTTC
cdr3_aa: CSVEGGPTYEQYF

clone_size: .
j_call: TRBJ1-1
d_call: .
v_call: TRBV27
cdr3_nt: TGTGCCAGCAGTTCCTCGGGACCTTCCCGAACTGAAGCTTTCTTT
cdr3_aa: CASSSSGPSRTEAFF

clone_size: .
j_call: TRBJ2-1
d_call: .
v_call: TRBV27
cdr3_nt: TGTGCCAGCAGTTTATCGACAGCTTACAATGAGCAGTTCTTC
cdr3_aa: CASSLSTAYNEQFF

clone_size: .
j_call: TRBJ2-3
d_call: .
v_call: TRBV13
cdr3_nt: TGTGCCAGCAGCTTAACTAGATTCCCAGATACGCAGTATTTT
cdr3_aa: CASSLTRFPDTQYF

clone_size: .
j_call: TRBJ2-3
d_call: TRBD1
v_call: TRBV5-8
cdr3_nt: TGTGCCAGCAGCTTGTCGGTGCGTCTAGGGGGCACGCAGTATTTT
cdr3_aa: CASSLSVRLGGTQYF

clone_size: .
j_call: TRBJ2-1
d_call: .
v_call: TRBV5-6
cdr3_nt: TGTGCCAGCAGCTTGTACGCAGCCTACAATGAGCAGTTCTTC
cdr3_aa: CASSLYAAYNEQFF

clone_size: .
j_call: TRBJ2-7
d_call: TRBD1
v_call: TRBV19
cdr3_nt: TGTGCCAGTTCGCGAGACAGGGGTGGTACCTACGAGCAGTACTTC
cdr3_aa: CASSRDRGGTYEQYF

clone_size: .
j_call: TRBJ1-1
d_call: .
v_call: TRBV5-6
cdr3_nt: TGTGCCAGCAGCCCGATAGGGAGCGACACTGAAGCTTTCTTT
cdr3_aa: CASSPIGSDTEAFF

clone_size: once
j_call: TRBJ2-7
d_call: .
v_call: TRBV28
cdr3_nt: TGTGCCAGCAGTTTATATGGCGATTCCTACGAGCAGTACTTC
cdr3_aa: CASSLYGDSYEQYF

clone_size: .
j_call: TRBJ2-3
d_call: .
v_call: TRBV5-5
cdr3_nt: TGTGCCAGCAGCTTGGAACCCACGAGAGCGACAGATACGCAGTATTTT
cdr3_aa: CASSLEPTRATDTQYF

clone_size: few
j_call: TRBJ2-2
d_call: TRBD2
v_call: TRBV18
cdr3_nt: TGTGCCAGCTCACTCCTAGCGGGAGAAACACCCGGGGAGCTGTTTTTT
cdr3_aa: CASSLLAGETPGELFF

clone_size: .
j_call: TRBJ2-3
d_call: .
v_call: TRBV5-1
cdr3_nt: TGCGCCAGCAGCTTGCAGGATAGCACAGATACGCAGTATTTT
cdr3_aa: CASSLQDSTDTQYF

clone_size: .
j_call: TRBJ1-2
d_call: .
v_call: TRBV27
cdr3_nt: TGTGCCAGCAGTCCTCTTTCAGGGAACTATGGCTACACCTTC
cdr3_aa: CASSPLSGNYGYTF

clone_size: .
j_call: TRBJ1-1
d_call: .
v_call: TRBV15
cdr3_nt: TGTGCCACCAGCAGAGATTGGAGGCCGGAGAACACTGAAGCTTTCTTT
cdr3_aa: CATSRDWRPENTEAFF

clone_size: .
j_call: TRBJ1-1
d_call: .
v_call: TRBV6-5
cdr3_nt: TGTGCCAGCAGTTACGGGAGTACGGGCGAAGCTTTCTTT
cdr3_aa: CASSYGSTGEAFF

clone_size: .
j_call: TRBJ2-3
d_call: .
v_call: TRBV7-9
cdr3_nt: TGTGCCAGCAGCTTAGGGCCGGATTCCACAGATACGCAGTATTTT
cdr3_aa: CASSLGPDSTDTQYF

clone_size: .
j_call: TRBJ2-1
d_call: TRBD2
v_call: TRBV9
cdr3_nt: TGTGCCAGCAGCGTAGGCGGGGGGTCTAAAAATGAGCAGTTCTTC
cdr3_aa: CASSVGGGSKNEQFF

clone_size: once
j_call: TRBJ1-2
d_call: .
v_call: TRBV18
cdr3_nt: TGTGCCAGCTCCCCATCCCTACATCAGGACTATGGCTACACCTTC
cdr3_aa: CASSPSLHQDYGYTF

clone_size: .
j_call: TRBJ2-5
d_call: TRBD2
v_call: TRBV5-8
cdr3_nt: TGTGCCAGCAGCTTGGGGGCAGCGGGAATGATGGAGACCCAGTACTTC
cdr3_aa: CASSLGAAGMMETQYF

clone_size: .
j_call: TRBJ2-1
d_call: .
v_call: TRBV5-4
cdr3_nt: TGTGCCAGCAGCTCCCAAGTGAGCTCCTACAATGAGCAGTTCTTC
cdr3_aa: CASSSQVSSYNEQFF

clone_size: .
j_call: TRBJ2-3
d_call: .
v_call: TRBV11-2
cdr3_nt: TGTGCCAGCAGCTTAGATCCCAGCCCTAGGACAGATACGCAGTATTTT
cdr3_aa: CASSLDPSPRTDTQYF

clone_size: .
j_call: TRBJ2-3
d_call: .
v_call: TRBV19
cdr3_nt: TGTGCCAGTAGTATCTTTGATTCGTTCGATACGCAGTATTTT
cdr3_aa: CASSIFDSFDTQYF

clone_size: .
j_call: TRBJ2-6
d_call: .
v_call: TRBV2
cdr3_nt: TGTGCCAGTAGGGACATCTCTGGGGCCAACGTCCTGACTTTC
cdr3_aa: CASRDISGANVLTF

clone_size: .
j_call: TRBJ2-5
d_call: .
v_call: TRBV27
cdr3_nt: TGTGCCAGCAGTCCGGGACCTGCCCAAGAGACCCAGTACTTC
cdr3_aa: CASSPGPAQETQYF

clone_size: .
j_call: TRBJ2-7
d_call: .
v_call: TRBV20-1
cdr3_nt: TGCAGTGCTAGATTAAACGAGCAGTACTTC
cdr3_aa: CSARLNEQYF

clone_size: few
j_call: TRBJ2-1
d_call: TRBD1
v_call: TRBV5-1
cdr3_nt: TGCGCCACCCGATCGGGACAGGGGGGTTACAATGAGCAGTTCTTC
cdr3_aa: CATRSGQGGYNEQFF

clone_size: .
j_call: TRBJ2-3
d_call: .
v_call: TRBV29-1
cdr3_nt: TGCAGCGTGAAAGGCCAACGAAGGGCTAGTTGGGAGACAGATACGCAGTATTTT
cdr3_aa: CSVKGQRRASWETDTQYF

clone_size: .
j_call: TRBJ2-2
d_call: TRBD2
v_call: TRBV25-1
cdr3_nt: TGTGCCAGCAGTGGGGGCGGGAGGGCGCACACCGGGGAGCTGTTTTTT
cdr3_aa: CASSGGGRAHTGELFF